The sequence of this TCR beta chain was determined in a study of blood T cell repertoires in COVID-19. The overall study: Sites in the United States, Italy and Spain provided acute and convalescent COVID-19 samples.

TCRdb's copy holds only in-frame clones and misses some; the assay was immunoSEQ multiplex PCR. The sample includes approximately 8,800 clones, approximately 88% of them seen just once. CDR1 and CDR2 (germline): SGDLS, YYNGEE. V lost 4 bases to trimming and J lost 3 bases; unmatched junction nucleotides: 5. The length of the CDR3 is 16 residues. The rearrangement links TRBV9 to TRBJ2-3; 13 positions agree with TRBD2. The sequence was obtained from a human donor with active COVID-19. The donor label of this sample is uncertain. Source material: peripheral blood. CDR3 nucleotide sequence: TGTGCCAGCAGCTCATGGACTAGCGGGAGTACAGATACGCAGTATTTT. Protein sequence: CASSSWTSGSTDTQYF.